This record concerns one TCR beta chain sequence. This entry belongs to a study of glioma-infiltrating T cells after dendritic cell vaccination. TCRdb's table, derived via immunoSEQ multiplex PCR, lists solely in-frame clones and lacks some. Here the sample spans over 70,000 clones, roughly 87% being singletons. The CDR3 consists of 12 residues. V was clipped by 2 bases and J by 8 bases, with 9 bases between them. In germline, CDR1 is GTSNPN, CDR2 SVGIG (reference sequence). Sequenced here: blood, sampled before dendritic cell vaccination. The sequence came from a human donor with glioblastoma. V gene TRBV30 combines with J gene TRBJ1-4; TRBD1 might be the D (6 bases). The CDR3 nucleotides are TGTGCCTGGAGTTTACAGGGCGAAAAACTGTTTTTT. Its translation is CAWSLQGEKLFF.